The 28 T cell receptor beta chains presented below share a single source sample, sequenced in a study of regulatory T cells in long-lasting Graves disease. Library construction for TCR beta used iRepertoire HTBI primers and Arm-PCR of CDR3 regions. TCRdb reprocessed the multiplex PCR reads with MiXCR, giving one entry per CDR3 protein. The sample shows approximately 400,000 distinct CDR3 sequences, about 16% of them seen only once. Time point defined: newly diagnosed GD, antithyroid drugs for less than 3 months. With RNA extracted from PBMCs as input, the TCR library was made. This sample was shared with a second study, whose subject was T cells in Graves' hyperthyroidism and ophthalmopathy.

The sequencing here drew on peripheral blood mononuclear cells (PBMCs), taken at new diagnosis, from a patient treated with antithyroid drugs. The receptors here all came from a woman aged 25 to 39 with Graves disease.

The chain couples TRBV6-2 or TRBV6-3 to TRBJ2-5, with unresolved D. The CDR3 length is 13 residues. Germline V gene lookup returns CDR1 MNHEY and CDR2 SVGEGT. V was shortened by 11 bases and J by 1 base, with 14 bases between the two germline ends. CDR3 sequence: CALSADLQETQYF. DNA for the CDR3: TGTGCCCTCAGTGCAGACCTCCAAGAGACCCAGTACTTC.

In its sample, this clonotype was seen many times. The rearrangement uses TRBV9 and TRBJ2-1, with TRBD1 matching 8 bases. The V gene's germline CDR1 is SGDLS and CDR2 YYNGEE. V trimming: 0 bases; J trimming: 10 bases; junction bases outside the gene matches: 9. CDR3 size: 15 residues. The DNA of the CDR3 is TGTGCCAGCAGCGTAGGTCCCCTCTCAGGGGGCGAGCAGTTCTTC. Its translation is CASSVGPLSGGEQFF. The variable domain in full, completed from reference TRBV9 and TRBJ2-1, reads DSGVTQTPKHLITATGQRVTLRCSPRSGDLSVYWYQQSLDQGLQFLIQYYNGEERAKGNILERFSAQQFPDLHSELNLSSLELGDSALYFCASSVGPLSGGEQFFGPGTRLTVL.

Ten or more counts support this clonotype. The V gene is TRBV12-3 or TRBV12-4, the J gene TRBJ1-6; D not resolved. Trimming shortened V by 7 bases and J by 1 base, and 14 bases separated the two germline ends. The CDR3 covers 16 residues. The CDR3 nucleotides read TGTGCCAGCACGATGGGAGAGAGGTCCTATAATTCACCCCTCCACTTT. This sequence encodes CASTMGERSYNSPLHF.

This clonotype was counted ten times or more. The gene calls are TRBV3-1 and TRBJ2-5; D could derive from TRBD1 or TRBD2 (5 bases each). V lost 4 bases, J lost 2 bases, and 11 bases lay in between. The CDR3 is 14 residues long. CDR1 is LGHDT and CDR2 is YNNKEL in the germline V gene (reference sequence). This CDR3 is CASSLTRGQETQYF. CDR3 sequence (DNA): TGTGCCAGCAGCCTCACTAGGGGACAAGAGACCCAGTACTTC.

This clonotype showed up just a few times. The chain uses TRBV28 and TRBJ1-2; D might be TRBD1 (5 bases). Trimming took 4 bases from V and 12 from J, leaving 15 bases between them. The germline V gene has CDR1 MDHEN and CDR2 SYDVKM. The CDR3 is made up of 12 amino acids. CDR3 protein: CASSSSIRQHTF. The CDR3 DNA sequence: TGTGCCAGCAGTTCCTCCATAAGACAGCACACCTTC.

DNA for the CDR3: TGTGCCAGCAGCTTATTTTGGGCACGACAGGGCAAGACCGGGGAGCTGTTTTTT. Encoded protein: CASSLFWARQGKTGELFF. This rearrangement joins TRBV7-8 to TRBJ2-2, with 7 bases that match TRBD1. The V gene's germline CDR1 is SGHVS and CDR2 FQNEAQ. With 2 bases clipped from V and 5 bases from J, the junction kept 14 bases outside the gene matches. CDR3 size: 18 residues.

This clonotype has at least ten counts. The chain is built from TRBV5-8 and TRBJ1-5; D gene unclear. V was shortened by 0 bases and J by 3 bases, with 10 bases between the two germline ends. There are 15 residues in the CDR3. Looked up from germline, CDR1 is SGHTS and CDR2 is YDEGEE. The CDR3 region is CASSLGGRPNQPQHF. Written as DNA, the CDR3 is TGTGCCAGCAGCTTGGGAGGGCGACCCAATCAGCCCCAGCATTTT.

In this sample, this clonotype turned up many times. The rearrangement joins TRBV12-3 or TRBV12-4 to TRBJ2-3; 8 bases are shared with TRBD1. The CDR3 contains 15 residues. J lost 2 bases, V lost 3 bases, and 4 bases had no gene match. The DNA for the CDR3 is TGTGCCAGCAGTTTCGGACAGGGCTACACAGATACGCAGTATTTT. Translating it yields CASSFGQGYTDTQYF.

Of note for this clonotype: A much larger clone lies a single base off, so this may be a read error. The chain uses TRBV3-1 and TRBJ2-1, with a possible D match to TRBD2 (5 bases). Matching the DNA end better, TRBJ2-5 makes the J call doubtful. Looked up from germline, CDR1 is LGHDT and CDR2 is YNNKEL (reference sequence). The CDR3 runs to 14 residues. The CDR3 sequence is CASSGSSGQETQYF. The DNA for the CDR3 is TGTGCCAGCAGTGGGAGTTCTGGGCAAGAGACCCAGTACTTC.

This clonotype was counted at least ten times. The genes are TRBV12-3 or TRBV12-4 and TRBJ2-3; D not resolved. V was shortened by 8 bases and J by 1 base, with 7 bases between the two germline ends. This CDR3 is 12 amino acids long. As DNA, the CDR3 is TGTGCCAGCGGACGTCGCACAGATACGCAGTATTTT. Translating gives CASGRRTDTQYF.

This clonotype has a count of ten or more. The chain couples TRBV2 to TRBJ2-1; a possible D gene is TRBD1 (5 bases). V lost 6 bases, J lost 8 bases, and 14 bases lay in between. CDR1 SNHLY and CDR2 FYNNEI come from the germline V gene. There are 13 residues in the CDR3. CDR3 nucleotides: TGTGCCAGCAGGTTACAGGTCGTGGATGAGCAGTTCTTC. It codes for CASRLQVVDEQFF.

This clonotype was recorded many times. The chain is built from TRBV12-3 or TRBV12-4 and TRBJ1-2; D unclear. V was trimmed by 4 bases and J by 8 bases, leaving 17 bases between them. The CDR3 spans 14 residues. CDR3 DNA: TGTGCCAGCAGTTCAGGCAGGTCCGGATTCGGCTACACCTTC. Translation: CASSSGRSGFGYTF.

The J gene is TRBJ2-1, the V gene TRBV28; perhaps TRBD2 as D (5 bases). Germline V lookup: CDR1 MDHEN, CDR2 SYDVKM. Trimming stripped 3 bases from V and 4 bases from J, with 13 bases between. This CDR3 contains 15 residues. This chain's CDR3 is CASSFGQLEYNEQFF. CDR3 bases: TGTGCCAGCAGTTTTGGCCAACTAGAATACAATGAGCAGTTCTTC.

This clonotype was picked up a small number of times. The rearrangement joins TRBV20-1 to TRBJ1-2, with D perhaps matching TRBD1 (5 bases). The CDR3 totals 10 residues. Germline-derived CDR1 and CDR2 are DFQATT and SNEGSKA (reference sequence). As DNA, the CDR3 is TGCAGCGCCTGGGGGAAAGGCTACACCTTC. Translating gives CSAWGKGYTF.

This clonotype was counted at least ten times. The chain links TRBV20-1 to TRBJ2-7; 7 bases fit TRBD2. CDR1 is DFQATT, CDR2 SNEGSKA, per germline (reference sequence). Trimming took 1 base from V and 2 from J; bases not matched to a gene: 5. This CDR3 comprises 14 residues. CDR3 sequence reads: CSARGREKAYEQYF. The DNA of the CDR3 is TGCAGTGCTAGAGGGCGGGAGAAAGCCTACGAGCAGTACTTC.

This chain joins TRBV30 and TRBJ1-5; a weak D match, TRBD1 (6 bases). Germline V gene sequence: CDR1 GTSNPN, CDR2 SVGIG (reference sequence). V lost 0 bases, J lost 0 bases, and 9 bases lay in between. The CDR3 runs 15 residues. The CDR3 reads CAWSVGGPSNQPQHF. The CDR3 nucleotides read TGTGCCTGGAGTGTAGGGGGGCCTAGCAATCAGCCCCAGCATTTT.

V is TRBV27 and J is TRBJ2-7; 9 bases map to TRBD2. This CDR3 has 17 residues. Germline CDR1 reads MNHEY; CDR2 reads SMNVEV (reference sequence). V lost 6 bases and J lost 1; bases outside the gene matches: 13. The CDR3 nucleotides are TGTGCCAGCAGCGAGCGAATGGTAGCGGGAGAGTCCTACGAGCAGTACTTC. It encodes CASSERMVAGESYEQYF.

The CDR3: CSARDLGGAGYGYTF. DNA for the CDR3: TGCAGTGCTAGAGATCTCGGCGGGGCCGGCTATGGCTACACCTTC. The chain employs TRBV20-1 and TRBJ1-2; D possibly corresponds to TRBD1 (5 bases). Germline V gives CDR1 DFQATT, CDR2 SNEGSKA (reference sequence). V lost 0 bases to trimming and J lost 4 bases, with 15 bases between them. This CDR3 has 15 residues.

The chain recombines TRBV5-1 with TRBJ1-1; 10 nucleotides line up with TRBD1. From germline, CDR1 is SGHRS and CDR2 YFSETQ. The CDR3 length is 15 residues. With 4 bases clipped from V and 2 bases from J, the junction kept 5 bases outside the gene matches. The CDR3 sequence is CASSRDRGYNTEAFF. Written as DNA, the CDR3 is TGCGCCAGCAGCCGGGACAGGGGATATAACACTGAAGCTTTCTTT.

This clonotype was recorded at least ten times. The chain carries TRBV20-1 and TRBJ2-3; 11 positions match TRBD1. The CDR3 is made up of 15 amino acids. J gave up 3 bases and V 2 bases, and 4 bases lay outside the gene matches. Germline loops: CDR1 DFQATT, CDR2 SNEGSKA (reference sequence). The CDR3: CSARSGQGGTDTQYF. The CDR3 DNA reads as TGCAGTGCTAGATCGGGACAGGGGGGAACAGATACGCAGTATTTT.

This clonotype was seen many times. The chain uses TRBV2 and TRBJ2-1; D tentatively reads TRBD1 or TRBD2 (5 bases each). The CDR3 loop spans 15 amino acids. V was clipped by 7 bases and J by 0 bases, with 13 bases between them. The V gene's germline CDR1 is SNHLY and CDR2 FYNNEI. The DNA for the CDR3 is TGTGCCAGCATGTGGGACGGGACCTCCTACAATGAGCAGTTCTTC. It translates to CASMWDGTSYNEQFF.

This clonotype has a count of ten or more. The V and J genes are TRBV27 and TRBJ2-7; D possibly corresponds to TRBD1 (5 bases). This CDR3 has 13 amino acids. The germline V and J ends were trimmed by 10 bases and 3 bases, with 16 bases remaining between them. Germline loops: CDR1 MNHEY, CDR2 SMNVEV (reference sequence). The CDR3 DNA reads TGTGCCACCGCAGGGATATCTCGCTACGAGCAGTACTTC. Protein: CATAGISRYEQYF.

This clonotype has a handful of counts. CDR3 protein: CASSKGSQETQYF. The CDR3 DNA sequence: TGTGCCAGCAGTAAGGGGTCCCAAGAGACCCAGTACTTC. The gene calls are TRBV5-5 and TRBJ2-5, with a possible D match to TRBD1 (5 bases). The V gene lost 5 bases and the J gene lost 1 base, with 9 bases spanning the gap. Germline-derived CDR1 and CDR2 are SGHKS and YYEKEE (reference sequence). CDR3 length equals 13 residues.

Comment on this clonotype: A much larger clone differs from this one at a single base, so this may be a read error. The chain recombines TRBV20-1 with TRBJ1-6, with D possibly matching TRBD1 (6 bases). Germline V gene data show CDR1 as DFQATT and CDR2 as SNEGSKA (reference sequence). V lost 3 bases and J lost 4, with 16 bases in between. This CDR3 region has 16 residues. For the CDR3, the DNA is TGCAGTGCTAGTCCCAACCGGGACATTTATAATTCACCCCTCCACTTT. Translation gives CSASPNRDIYNSPLHF.

This clonotype was counted many times. The chain employs TRBV4-1 and TRBJ1-2, with D uncertain. The CDR3 spans 15 residues. V was trimmed by 0 bases and J by 4 bases, leaving 12 bases between them. Germline loops: CDR1 MGHRA, CDR2 YSYEKL. CDR3 in DNA: TGCGCCAGCAGCCAAGAGTCGCAGGACGGCTATGGCTACACCTTC. It translates to CASSQESQDGYGYTF.

This clonotype has just a few counts. The chain employs TRBV20-1 and TRBJ1-2; 9 nucleotides align to TRBD1. The germline V gene has CDR1 DFQATT and CDR2 SNEGSKA (reference sequence). The CDR3 extends over 12 amino acids. The V segment lost 7 bases and the J segment 4 bases; nucleotides outside the gene matches: 4. The CDR3 region is CSGTGVRYGYTF. DNA of the CDR3: TGCAGTGGGACAGGGGTCCGCTATGGCTACACCTTC.

The chain combines TRBV27 with TRBJ2-1; TRBD2 matches 14 bases. V lost 7 bases to trimming and J lost 8 bases; unmatched junction nucleotides: 7. The CDR3 is made up of 15 amino acids. The germline gives CDR1 MNHEY, CDR2 SMNVEV (reference sequence). CDR3 sequence (DNA): TGTGCCAGCATGCCGACTAGCGGGAGGGGCTATGAGCAGTTCTTC. Translation gives CASMPTSGRGYEQFF.

This clonotype was seen ten or more times. This chain links TRBV27 with TRBJ1-5; D unresolved. V lost 3 bases to trimming and J lost 3 bases, with 12 bases between them. The CDR3 is made up of 15 amino acids. Germline-derived CDR1 and CDR2 are MNHEY and SMNVEV (reference sequence). This CDR3 is CASSFGSGINQPQHF. The CDR3 bases are TGTGCCAGCAGTTTCGGCAGCGGAATCAATCAGCCCCAGCATTTT.